One sample yielded the 14 T cell receptor beta chains listed below, sequenced in a study of T cells in localized non-small cell lung cancer. Assay: immunoSEQ multiplex PCR; the TCRdb copy retains only in-frame clones and omits some. The sample has roughly 30,000 clones; 85% to 90% are singletons. The starting material was peripheral blood, obtained before any cancer treatment. These TCRs come from an older female donor with stage I lung adenocarcinoma.

The genes are TRBV30 and TRBJ2-2, with a tentative D call TRBD2 (6 bases). V lost 5 bases to trimming and J lost 3 bases, with 16 bases between them. The CDR3 runs 15 residues. Germline-derived CDR1 and CDR2 are GTSNPN and SVGIG (reference sequence). The CDR3 DNA sequence: TGTGCCTGGCGTCTTGCGGGAAGGGACACCGGGGAGCTGTTTTTT. It is translated as CAWRLAGRDTGELFF.

The CDR3: CSVGSGDYGYTF. CDR3 DNA: TGCAGCGTTGGTTCGGGGGACTATGGCTACACCTTC. The V gene is TRBV29-1, the J gene TRBJ1-2, with D perhaps matching TRBD1 (5 bases). The V gene lost 4 bases and the J gene lost 3 bases, with 9 bases spanning the gap. Germline CDR1 reads SQVTM; CDR2 reads ANQGSEA. The CDR3 runs to 12 residues.

The chain links TRBV5-1 to TRBJ2-3, with 7 bases aligning to TRBD2. The length of the CDR3 is 15 residues. Trimming cost V 7 bases and J 5 bases; bases outside gene matches: 13. In germline, CDR1 is SGHRS, CDR2 YFSETQ. The CDR3, as DNA: TGCGCCAGCGGCCGCACTAGCGATGGTGGAGATACGCAGTATTTT. It translates to CASGRTSDGGDTQYF. The variable domain in full, completed from reference TRBV5-1 and TRBJ2-3, reads KAGVTQTPRYLIKTRGQQVTLSCSPISGHRSVSWYQQTPGQGLQFLFEYFSETQRNKGNFPGRFSGRQFSNSRSEMNVSTLELGDSALYLCASGRTSDGGDTQYFGPGTRLTVL.

V is TRBV27 and J is TRBJ2-3; D remains unclear. In germline, CDR1 is MNHEY, CDR2 SMNVEV (reference sequence). This CDR3 has 13 amino acids. The germline V and J ends were trimmed by 7 bases and 1 base, with 9 bases remaining between them. The CDR3 DNA reads TGTGCCAGCACCACACTGGGCACAGATACGCAGTATTTT. It is translated as CASTTLGTDTQYF.

This chain uses TRBV6-5 with TRBJ1-2, with 10 nucleotides matching TRBD1. CDR1 is MNHEY and CDR2 is SVGAGI in the germline V gene. V shed 2 bases, J shed 4 bases, and the junction held 4 bases outside the gene matches. The length of the CDR3 is 15 residues. The CDR3 sequence is CASSYPGQGPYGYTF. The DNA for the CDR3 is TGTGCCAGCAGTTACCCGGGACAGGGGCCCTATGGCTACACCTTC.

This clone was detected once. The chain couples TRBV2 to TRBJ1-5; D gene ambiguous. Germline CDR1 reads SNHLY; CDR2 reads FYNNEI. This CDR3 spans 12 amino acids. Trimming shortened V by 7 bases and J by 7 bases, and 11 bases separated the two germline ends. The CDR3 sequence: CASTGDEQPQHF. CDR3 nucleotides: TGTGCCAGCACTGGGGATGAACAGCCCCAGCATTTT. Filled out from reference TRBV2 and TRBJ1-5, the complete variable domain reads EPEVTQTPSHQVTQMGQEVILRCVPISNHLYFYWYRQILGQKVEFLVSFYNNEISEKSEIFDDQFSVERPDGSNFTLKIRSTKLEDSAMYFCASTGDEQPQHFGDGTRLSIL.

Remarks on this clone: This sample also contains other DNA sequences that code for the same CDR3. The V gene is TRBV5-1, the J gene TRBJ2-2; TRBD1 aligns across 8 bases. The CDR3 is 15 residues long. The germline V gene has CDR1 SGHRS and CDR2 YFSETQ. The J segment lost 6 bases and the V segment lost 4 bases, leaving 8 bases of the junction unmatched. Here the CDR3 DNA reads TGCGCCAGCAGCCCCGGACAGGGTGGGGCCGGGGAGCTGTTTTTT. It is translated as CASSPGQGGAGELFF.

The genes are TRBV28 and TRBJ2-2; 8 nucleotides agree with TRBD1. With 6 bases clipped from V and 1 base from J, the junction kept 4 bases outside the gene matches. Germline CDR1 MDHEN, CDR2 SYDVKM. This CDR3 has 15 residues. The CDR3 loop reads CASRTGQGNTGELFF. Written as DNA, the CDR3 is TGTGCCAGCAGGACAGGACAGGGGAACACCGGGGAGCTGTTTTTT.

Concerning this clone itself: One junction end disagrees with the germline gene, perhaps due to a read error. J is TRBJ2-7 and V is TRBV18, with D possibly TRBD2 on 5 matching bases. CDR3 length equals 15 residues. Germline V gives CDR1 KGHSH, CDR2 LQKENI. CDR3 amino acids: CASSPTRSAQYGQYF. The CDR3 region has the DNA TGTGCCAGCTCACCGACCCGTAGCGCGCAGTACGGGCAGTACTTC.

V gene TRBV14 combines with J gene TRBJ2-3, with D maybe TRBD2 (5 bases). In germline, CDR1 is SGHDN, CDR2 FVKESK. Trimming stripped 4 bases from V and 2 bases from J, with 16 bases between. This CDR3 has 16 amino acids. The CDR3: CASSPYRTHNTDTQYF. CDR3 DNA sequence: TGTGCCAGCAGCCCCTATAGGACTCACAACACAGATACGCAGTATTTT.

This clone has a single count. The chain links TRBV7-9 to TRBJ1-3; TRBD1 might be the D (5 bases). The CDR3 is made up of 15 amino acids. V gave up 6 bases and J gave up 2 bases, with 14 bases separating them. Germline V gives CDR1 SEHNR, CDR2 FQNEAQ (reference sequence). The CDR3 protein is CASRQDKTPGNTIYF. The CDR3 DNA is TGTGCCAGCAGGCAGGACAAGACCCCTGGAAACACCATATATTTT.

J is TRBJ1-3 and V is TRBV30; 11 bases are shared with TRBD1. The germline V gene encodes CDR1 GTSNPN and CDR2 SVGIG (reference sequence). Trimming at V came to 1 base and at J to 0 bases, leaving 20 bases not matched to a gene. The CDR3 runs 22 residues. The CDR3 DNA reads TGTGCCTGGAGTGGAAGTCGAACGGGGACAGGGGGAAAATCCTACTCTGGAAACACCATATATTTT. Translated: CAWSGSRTGTGGKSYSGNTIYF. The full variable domain, its missing parts supplied by reference TRBV30 and TRBJ1-3, is SQTIHQWPATLVQPVGSPLSLECTVEGTSNPNLYWYRQAAGRGLQLLFYSVGIGQISSEVPQNLSASRPQDRQFILSSKKLLLSDSGFYLCAWSGSRTGTGGKSYSGNTIYFGEGSWLTVV.

The chain carries TRBV28 and TRBJ1-6; D unclear. The length of the CDR3 is 15 residues. Trimming stripped 6 bases from V and 9 bases from J, with 18 bases between. The V gene's germline CDR1 is MDHEN and CDR2 SYDVKM. This CDR3 reads CASSPVGISSSPLHF. The CDR3 DNA reads TGTGCCAGCAGCCCAGTGGGGATTTCAAGTTCACCCCTCCACTTT.

The chain employs TRBV7-8 and TRBJ2-1; 7 bases are a match to TRBD2. The CDR3 consists of 13 residues. Germline V gene lookup returns CDR1 SGHVS and CDR2 FQNEAQ. V shed 5 bases, J shed 7 bases, and the junction held 5 bases outside the gene matches. The CDR3 spells CASSLGLENEQFF. CDR3 DNA: TGTGCCAGCAGCCTCGGACTAGAAAATGAGCAGTTCTTC.